The 27 T cell receptor beta chains given below trace back to one sample, sequenced in a study of shared clonotypes between healthy human individuals. The assay was immunoSEQ multiplex PCR, and TCRdb's table has in-frame clones only and misses some. The table shows approximately 840,000 clones, with approximately 97% occurring only once. In the naive CD8 group, cells lacked CD45RO and were positively selected for CCR7, so terminally differentiated effector memory CD45RA+ cells were left out. Sequencing was done on a sample of naive CD8+ T cells sorted from blood. The receptors were sampled from a man younger than 40 in good health.

The gene calls are TRBV27 and TRBJ2-4; D tentatively fits TRBD1 or TRBD2 (5 bases each). Trimming left V 2 bases short and J 4 bases short, with 15 bases between. Germline V gene lookup returns CDR1 MNHEY and CDR2 SMNVEV (reference sequence). This CDR3 comprises 16 residues. The CDR3 protein is CASSLRGTDFKNIQYF. CDR3 nucleotide sequence: TGTGCCAGCAGTTTAAGAGGGACCGACTTTAAAAACATTCAGTACTTC.

The CDR3 DNA reads TGTGCCAGCAGCTACCCAGGACAGGCAGGTACCGGGGAGCTGTTTTTT. This encodes CASSYPGQAGTGELFF. This rearrangement joins TRBV11-2 to TRBJ2-2, with 7 bases fitting TRBD1. The germline V gene encodes CDR1 SGHAT and CDR2 FQNNGV. The V gene end was trimmed by 4 bases and the J gene end by 5 bases; junction bases not matched to a gene: 10. This CDR3 spans 16 amino acids.

The chain links TRBV9 to TRBJ2-1; D remains unclear. The V end lost 4 bases, the J end lost 8 bases, and 7 bases lay between the germline ends. The CDR3 contains 11 residues. CDR1 SGDLS and CDR2 YYNGEE come from the germline V gene. The CDR3 loop is CASSYRHEQFF. CDR3 sequence (DNA): TGTGCCAGCAGCTACCGCCATGAGCAGTTCTTC.

The chain employs TRBV10-3 and TRBJ2-6; no firm D call. This CDR3 contains 13 residues. Germline assignment: CDR1 ENHRY and CDR2 SYGVKD. V was pared by 5 bases and J by 3 bases, with 5 bases between. The CDR3 nucleotides are TGTGCCATCAGTACCAATGGGGCCAACGTCCTGACTTTC. Translating gives CAISTNGANVLTF.

This chain uses TRBV9 with TRBJ2-7, with 14 positions matching TRBD2. The germline V gene has CDR1 SGDLS and CDR2 YYNGEE. V shed 3 bases and J 6 bases; nucleotides not matched to a gene: 2. This CDR3 has 14 amino acids. This CDR3 reads CASSGGTSGSEQYF. The CDR3 region has the DNA TGTGCCAGCAGCGGTGGGACTAGCGGGAGCGAGCAGTACTTC.

V usage is TRBV7-9 and J usage is TRBJ2-1, with 9 bases fitting TRBD2. CDR3 length: 14 amino acids. The germline CDR1 and CDR2 sequences are SEHNR and FQNEAQ (reference sequence). The V gene end was trimmed by 1 base and the J gene end by 11 bases; junction bases not matched to a gene: 6. CDR3 region: CASSLEGSGGKQFF. CDR3 nucleotides: TGTGCCAGCAGCTTAGAGGGTAGCGGGGGTAAGCAGTTCTTC.

This sequence joins TRBV9 and TRBJ2-1; 8 positions match TRBD2. The ends lost 0 bases at V and 0 bases at J; junction bases unmatched: 5. Germline CDR1 and CDR2: SGDLS and YYNGEE. This CDR3 region has 17 residues. CDR3 sequence: CASSVVGGRSSYNEQFF. The CDR3 DNA sequence: TGTGCCAGCAGCGTAGTGGGCGGGAGGAGCTCCTACAATGAGCAGTTCTTC. Full variable domain (outside the CDR3, taken from reference TRBV9 and TRBJ2-1): DSGVTQTPKHLITATGQRVTLRCSPRSGDLSVYWYQQSLDQGLQFLIQYYNGEERAKGNILERFSAQQFPDLHSELNLSSLELGDSALYFCASSVVGGRSSYNEQFFGPGTRLTVL.

Only one count was recorded for this clone. The V gene is TRBV19, the J gene TRBJ1-5; the match to TRBD1 covers 11 bases. The germline V gene has CDR1 LNHDA and CDR2 SQIVND (reference sequence). The V and J ends lost 5 bases and 3 bases, in that order; junction bases with no gene match: 15. CDR3 size: 19 residues. CDR3 amino acids: CASSPPRTGGAGINQPQHF. The CDR3 bases are TGTGCCAGTAGTCCTCCTAGGACAGGGGGCGCGGGAATCAATCAGCCCCAGCATTTT.

The chain has TRBV19 and TRBJ2-7; 9 nucleotides line up with TRBD2. The CDR3 is made up of 15 amino acids. V shed 10 bases, J shed 4 bases, and the junction held 14 bases outside the gene matches. Germline V CDR1 and CDR2: LNHDA, SQIVND (reference sequence). In DNA, the CDR3 is TGTGCCACTTCGGCGGCGGGAGGGCCGGGTTACGAGCAGTACTTC. It yields the protein CATSAAGGPGYEQYF.

This rearrangement joins TRBV13 to TRBJ2-2; 8 bases match TRBD1. CDR1 is PRHDT and CDR2 is FYEKMQ in the germline V gene (reference sequence). The trim removed 4 bases at V and 4 bases at J, leaving 5 bases unmatched. This CDR3 contains 15 residues. The CDR3 region is CASSWRTGTTGELFF. CDR3 bases: TGTGCCAGCAGCTGGCGGACAGGGACCACCGGGGAGCTGTTTTTT. Looking up the rest from reference TRBV13 and TRBJ2-2 gives the full variable domain: AAGVIQSPRHLIKEKRETATLKCYPIPRHDTVYWYQQGPGQDPQFLISFYEKMQSDKGSIPDRFSAQQFSDYHSELNMSSLELGDSALYFCASSWRTGTTGELFFGEGSRLTVL.

The chain employs TRBV27 and TRBJ2-7; D may be TRBD1 (5 bases). V lost 5 bases to trimming and J lost 4 bases, with 12 bases between them. Germline CDR1 and CDR2: MNHEY and SMNVEV (reference sequence). This CDR3 region has 13 residues. This chain's CDR3 is CASSPRKGYEQYF. The CDR3 DNA is TGTGCCAGCAGTCCTCGGAAGGGGTACGAGCAGTACTTC.

The rearrangement uses TRBV4-2 and TRBJ2-7; 10 nucleotides line up with TRBD1. With 2 bases clipped from V and 4 bases from J, the junction kept 5 bases outside the gene matches. The CDR3 is 15 amino acids. The germline V gene has CDR1 LGHNA and CDR2 YNFKEQ. This chain's CDR3 is CASSQSGQGGYEQYF. The CDR3 nucleotides read TGTGCCAGCAGCCAATCCGGACAGGGGGGTTACGAGCAGTACTTC.

V and J are TRBV13 and TRBJ2-1; 7 bases line up with TRBD2. The junction had 0 bases not matched to a gene; V was cut back by 5 bases and J by 2 bases. The CDR3 runs 13 residues. CDR1 and CDR2 (germline): PRHDT, FYEKMQ (reference sequence). The CDR3 DNA sequence: TGTGCCAGCAGCGGGGGGGCCTACAATGAGCAGTTCTTC. This encodes CASSGGAYNEQFF.

This chain joins TRBV7-9 and TRBJ2-7, with 8 bases that match TRBD1. With 5 bases clipped from V and 2 bases from J, the junction kept 8 bases outside the gene matches. The CDR3 length is 15 residues. CDR1 is SEHNR and CDR2 is FQNEAQ in the germline V gene (reference sequence). CDR3 region: CASSNDRGRPYEQYF. The CDR3 region has the DNA TGTGCCAGCAGCAATGACAGGGGCCGTCCCTACGAGCAGTACTTC.

J is TRBJ2-5 and V is TRBV6-5, with D uncertain. Between the trimmed V and J ends, which lost 0 bases and 5 bases, there was a span of 10 bases. CDR3 length: 14 amino acids. Germline-derived CDR1 and CDR2 are MNHEY and SVGAGI. This CDR3 is CASSYSLGRETQYF. The CDR3 DNA is TGTGCCAGCAGTTACTCGTTAGGGCGGGAGACCCAGTACTTC.

Notes on this clone: Additional DNA sequences in this sample encode the identical CDR3. J is TRBJ2-3 and V is TRBV27, with a possible D match to TRBD2 (6 bases). This CDR3 is built from 13 residues. Germline V CDR1 and CDR2: MNHEY, SMNVEV (reference sequence). The ends were cut back, 5 bases at V and 0 bases at J, with 6 bases in the middle. The CDR3 DNA follows: TGTGCCAGCAGTCGGGGGAGCACAGATACGCAGTATTTT. Protein product: CASSRGSTDTQYF.

The gene calls are TRBV19 and TRBJ2-3, with TRBD2 as a possible D gene (6 bases). The CDR3 consists of 18 residues. Germline V gives CDR1 LNHDA, CDR2 SQIVND (reference sequence). The V end lost 3 bases, the J end lost 0 bases, and 19 bases lay between the germline ends. The CDR3 loop reads CASSMVLGKLASTDTQYF. In DNA form, the CDR3 reads TGTGCCAGTAGTATGGTGTTGGGGAAACTAGCAAGCACAGATACGCAGTATTTT.

This chain connects TRBV29-1 to TRBJ2-7; D ambiguous. The CDR3 consists of 11 residues. Trimming left V 4 bases short and J 2 bases short, with 6 bases between. Per the germline V gene, CDR1 is SQVTM and CDR2 is ANQGSEA. The CDR3 DNA follows: TGCAGCGTTGGGGGAACCTACGAGCAGTACTTC. This codes for CSVGGTYEQYF.

The rearrangement links TRBV27 to TRBJ2-3; 13 bases agree with TRBD2. The CDR3 spans 14 residues. V was clipped by 9 bases and J by 6 bases; unmatched bases: 6. Germline V lookup: CDR1 MNHEY, CDR2 SMNVEV (reference sequence). The CDR3 spells CASRTSGSMDTQYF. The CDR3 bases are TGTGCCAGTCGGACTAGCGGGAGTATGGATACGCAGTATTTT.

The genes are TRBV27 and TRBJ2-7; 10 bases fit TRBD2. Germline CDR1 MNHEY, CDR2 SMNVEV (reference sequence). The V gene end was trimmed by 6 bases and the J gene end by 3 bases; junction bases not matched to a gene: 5. The CDR3 length is 14 residues. CDR3 in amino acids: CASSTGLANYEQYF. In nucleotides, the CDR3 is TGTGCCAGCAGCACGGGACTAGCGAACTACGAGCAGTACTTC.

Remarks on this clone: Additional DNA sequences in this sample encode the identical CDR3. The J gene is TRBJ2-7, the V gene TRBV5-1, with 8 bases lining up with TRBD1. Trimming removed 3 bases from V and 4 bases from J; junction bases left unmatched: 3. Germline CDR1 SGHRS, CDR2 YFSETQ. The CDR3 extends over 13 amino acids. CDR3 nucleotides: TGCGCCAGCAGCTCCGGACAGGGATACGAGCAGTACTTC. It encodes CASSSGQGYEQYF.

The genes are TRBV12-2 and TRBJ2-7. TRBV12-2 is marked as a pseudogene. The CDR3 is 16 amino acids. CDR3 sequence: CASRFGLGGPSYEQYF. The DNA of the CDR3 is TGTGCAAGTCGCTTTGGCTTAGGCGGACCCTCCTACGAGCAGTACTTC.

The count of this clone is one. This CDR3 is also generated by other DNA sequences in the sample. The chain combines TRBV29-1 with TRBJ2-7; 9 bases map to TRBD1. Per germline, CDR1 SQVTM and CDR2 ANQGSEA. J was trimmed by 1 base and V by 3 bases; bases with no gene match: 4. CDR3 length equals 14 residues. CDR3: CSVEPGTGSYEQYF. For the CDR3, the DNA is TGCAGCGTTGAGCCCGGGACAGGGTCCTACGAGCAGTACTTC.

This clone showed up just once. The chain is built from TRBV6-6 and TRBJ2-1; 8 bases fit TRBD1. Germline CDR1 MNHNY, CDR2 SVGAGI (reference sequence). V lost 4 bases and J lost 15; bases outside the gene matches: 5. The CDR3 spans 11 residues. CDR3 DNA sequence: TGTGCCAGCAGTTTCGGACAGGGACTGTTCTTC. It encodes CASSFGQGLFF.

V is TRBV19 and J is TRBJ2-3, with D perhaps TRBD1 (6 bases). Germline loops: CDR1 LNHDA, CDR2 SQIVND (reference sequence). Trimming left V 3 bases short and J 12 bases short, with 16 bases between. The CDR3 loop spans 13 amino acids. The chain's CDR3 is CASSILTGSPQYF. The DNA for the CDR3 is TGTGCCAGTAGTATCCTAACAGGGAGTCCTCAGTATTTT.

The gene calls are TRBV7-3 and TRBJ2-5, with D possibly matching TRBD2 (6 bases). Germline CDR1 SGHTA, CDR2 FQGTGA. The V end was cut by 3 bases, the J end by 3 bases, with 11 bases between. The CDR3 length is 14 residues. CDR3 sequence reads: CASSLWASEETQYF. The DNA of the CDR3 is TGTGCCAGCAGCTTGTGGGCTAGCGAAGAGACCCAGTACTTC.

The rearrangement links TRBV28 to TRBJ2-5; the D is unclear. The germline V gene encodes CDR1 MDHEN and CDR2 SYDVKM. The CDR3 runs to 11 residues. Trimming cost V 5 bases and J 9 bases, with 10 bases left between them. The CDR3 DNA sequence: TGTGCCAGCAGTACACGACACTCCCAGTACTTC. Translation: CASSTRHSQYF.